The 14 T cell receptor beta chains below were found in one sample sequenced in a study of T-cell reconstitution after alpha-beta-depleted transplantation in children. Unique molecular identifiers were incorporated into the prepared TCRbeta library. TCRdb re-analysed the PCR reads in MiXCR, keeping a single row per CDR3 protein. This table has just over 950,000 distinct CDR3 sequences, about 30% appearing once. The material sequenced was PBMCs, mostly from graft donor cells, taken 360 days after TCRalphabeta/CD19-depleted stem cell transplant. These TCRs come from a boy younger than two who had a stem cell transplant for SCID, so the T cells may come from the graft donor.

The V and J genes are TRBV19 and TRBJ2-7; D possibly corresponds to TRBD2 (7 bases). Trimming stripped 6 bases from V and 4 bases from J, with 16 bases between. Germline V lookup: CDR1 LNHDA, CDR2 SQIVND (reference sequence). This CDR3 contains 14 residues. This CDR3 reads CASSPRGARYEQYF. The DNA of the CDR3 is TGTGCCAGTAGCCCCCGGGGGGCCAGATACGAGCAGTACTTC.

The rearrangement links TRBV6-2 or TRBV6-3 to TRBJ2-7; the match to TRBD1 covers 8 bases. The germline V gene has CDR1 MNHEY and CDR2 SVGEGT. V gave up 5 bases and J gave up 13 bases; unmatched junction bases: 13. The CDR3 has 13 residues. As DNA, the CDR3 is TGTGCCAGCAGTCAACGATCGGACAGGGTGGATTACTTC. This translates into CASSQRSDRVDYF.

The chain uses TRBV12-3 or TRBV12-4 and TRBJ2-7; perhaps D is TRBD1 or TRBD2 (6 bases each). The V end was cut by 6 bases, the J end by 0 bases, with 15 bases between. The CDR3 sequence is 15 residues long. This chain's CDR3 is CASREGGPSSYEQYF. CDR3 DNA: TGTGCCAGCAGAGAAGGGGGGCCTAGCTCCTACGAGCAGTACTTC.

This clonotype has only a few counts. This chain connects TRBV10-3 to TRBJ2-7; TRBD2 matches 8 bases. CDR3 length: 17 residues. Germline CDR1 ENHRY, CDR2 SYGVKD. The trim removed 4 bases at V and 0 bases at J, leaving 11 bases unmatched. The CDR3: CAISGGGGKGFSYEQYF. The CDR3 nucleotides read TGTGCCATCAGTGGAGGCGGGGGGAAGGGATTCTCCTACGAGCAGTACTTC.

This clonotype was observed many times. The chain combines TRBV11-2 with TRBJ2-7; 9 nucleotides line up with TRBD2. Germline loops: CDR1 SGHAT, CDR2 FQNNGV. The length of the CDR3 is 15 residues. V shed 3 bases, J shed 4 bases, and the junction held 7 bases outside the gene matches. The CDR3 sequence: CASSFTGTSSYEQYF. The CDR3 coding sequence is TGTGCCAGCAGCTTTACCGGGACTAGCTCGTACGAGCAGTACTTC.

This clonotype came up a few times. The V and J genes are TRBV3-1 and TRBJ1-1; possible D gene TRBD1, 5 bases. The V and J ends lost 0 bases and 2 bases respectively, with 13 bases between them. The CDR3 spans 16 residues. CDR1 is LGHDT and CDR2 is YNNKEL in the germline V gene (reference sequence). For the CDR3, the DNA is TGTGCCAGCAGCCAAGATATCCAGGGCATCAACACTGAAGCTTTCTTT. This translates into CASSQDIQGINTEAFF.

CDR3: CASGRSGGPYEQYF. In DNA form, the CDR3 reads TGCGCCAGCGGGCGTAGCGGGGGCCCCTACGAGCAGTACTTC. The V and J genes are TRBV5-1 and TRBJ2-7; 9 bases align to TRBD2. Trimming cost V 7 bases and J 2 bases; bases outside gene matches: 7. CDR1 and CDR2 from the germline V gene are SGHRS and YFSETQ. CDR3 length: 14 amino acids.

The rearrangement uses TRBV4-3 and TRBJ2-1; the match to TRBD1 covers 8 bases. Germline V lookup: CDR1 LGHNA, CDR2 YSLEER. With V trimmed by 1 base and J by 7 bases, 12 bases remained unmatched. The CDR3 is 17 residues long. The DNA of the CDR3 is TGCGCCAGCAGCCAAGGTAGTTGGGCAGGGGGCTTGAATGAGCAGTTCTTC. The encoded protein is CASSQGSWAGGLNEQFF.

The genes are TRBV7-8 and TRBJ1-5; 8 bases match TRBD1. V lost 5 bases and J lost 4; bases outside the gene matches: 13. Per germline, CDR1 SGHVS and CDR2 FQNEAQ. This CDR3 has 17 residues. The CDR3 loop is CASSPLLGQGNNQPQHF. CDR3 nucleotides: TGTGCCAGCAGCCCCCTCCTCGGACAGGGAAATAATCAGCCCCAGCATTTT.

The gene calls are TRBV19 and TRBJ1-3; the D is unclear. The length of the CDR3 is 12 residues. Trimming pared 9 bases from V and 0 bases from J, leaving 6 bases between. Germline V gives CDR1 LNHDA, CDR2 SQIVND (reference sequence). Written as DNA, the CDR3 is TGTGCCAGCCAAGGCTCTGGAAACACCATATATTTT. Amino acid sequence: CASQGSGNTIYF.

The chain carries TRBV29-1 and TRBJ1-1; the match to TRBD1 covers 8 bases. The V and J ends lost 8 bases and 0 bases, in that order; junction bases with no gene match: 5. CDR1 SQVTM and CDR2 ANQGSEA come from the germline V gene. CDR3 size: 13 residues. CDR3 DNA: TGCAGCACCGACAGGGGCATGAACACTGAAGCTTTCTTT. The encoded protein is CSTDRGMNTEAFF.

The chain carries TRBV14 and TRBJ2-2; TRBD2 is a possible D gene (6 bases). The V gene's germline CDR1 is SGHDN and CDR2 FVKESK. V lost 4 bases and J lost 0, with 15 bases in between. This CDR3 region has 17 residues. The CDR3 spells CASSLTTSGANTGELFF. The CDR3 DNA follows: TGTGCCAGCAGCCTTACCACCTCGGGAGCGAACACCGGGGAGCTGTTTTTT.

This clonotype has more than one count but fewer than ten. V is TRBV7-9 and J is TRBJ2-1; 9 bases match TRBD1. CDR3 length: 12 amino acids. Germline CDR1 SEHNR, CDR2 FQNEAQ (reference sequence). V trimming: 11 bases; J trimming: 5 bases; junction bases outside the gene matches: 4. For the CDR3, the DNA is TGTGCCTCACAGGGGGCGAACAATGAGCAGTTCTTC. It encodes CASQGANNEQFF.

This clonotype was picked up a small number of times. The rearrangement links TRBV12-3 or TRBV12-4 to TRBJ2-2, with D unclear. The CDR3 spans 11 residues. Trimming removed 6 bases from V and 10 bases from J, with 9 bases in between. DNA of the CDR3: TGTGCCAGCAGCACCGTACAGGAGCTGTTTTTT. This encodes CASSTVQELFF.